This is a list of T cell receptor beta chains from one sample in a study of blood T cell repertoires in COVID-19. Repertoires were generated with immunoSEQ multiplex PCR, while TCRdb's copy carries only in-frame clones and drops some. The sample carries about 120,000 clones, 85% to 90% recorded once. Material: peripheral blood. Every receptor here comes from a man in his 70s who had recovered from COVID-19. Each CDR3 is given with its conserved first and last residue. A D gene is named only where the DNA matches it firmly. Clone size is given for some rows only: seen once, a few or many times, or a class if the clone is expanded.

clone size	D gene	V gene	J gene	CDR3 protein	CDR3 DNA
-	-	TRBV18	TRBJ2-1	CASSIQGSTRDEQFF	TGTGCCAGCTCCATACAGGGAAGCACCCGGGATGAGCAGTTCTTC
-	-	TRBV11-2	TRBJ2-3	CASSPRVYTDTQYF	TGTGCCAGCAGCCCCCGGGTCTACACAGATACGCAGTATTTT
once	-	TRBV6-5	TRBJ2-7	CASSRPNRQYEQYF	TGTGCCAGCAGCCGCCCAAATCGACAGTACGAGCAGTACTTC
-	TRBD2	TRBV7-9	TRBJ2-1	CASSAPSGSSPEQFF	TGTGCCAGCAGCGCCCCTAGCGGGAGTAGTCCTGAGCAGTTCTTC
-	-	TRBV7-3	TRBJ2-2	CASSLTPGGARDGELFF	TGTGCCAGCAGCTTAACCCCCGGAGGGGCGAGAGACGGGGAGCTGTTTTTT
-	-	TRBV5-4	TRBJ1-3	CASSFGQSSGNTIYF	TGTGCCAGCAGCTTTGGGCAGAGCTCTGGAAACACCATATATTTT
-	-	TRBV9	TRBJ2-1	CASSVEGDYYNEQFF	TGTGCCAGCAGCGTAGAGGGGGACTACTACAATGAGCAGTTCTTC
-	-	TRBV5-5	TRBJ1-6	CASSDRTGTVASPLHF	TGTGCCAGCAGCGACCGAACAGGGACGGTAGCCTCCCCCCTCCACTTT
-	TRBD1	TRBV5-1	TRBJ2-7	CASSFWTGSREQYF	TGCGCCAGCAGTTTTTGGACAGGTTCTCGCGAGCAGTACTTC
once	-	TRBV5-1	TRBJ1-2	CASKGAGANYGYTF	TGCGCCAGCAAGGGTGCGGGAGCTAACTATGGCTACACCTTC
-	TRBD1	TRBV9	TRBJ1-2	CASSLDRGGGYTF	TGTGCCAGCAGCCTAGACAGGGGCGGAGGCTACACCTTC
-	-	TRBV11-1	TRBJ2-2	CASSHYREAGELFF	TGTGCCAGCAGCCATTACAGGGAAGCCGGGGAGCTGTTTTTT
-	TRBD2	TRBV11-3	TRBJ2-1	CASSLGGAGSSYNEQFF	TGTGCCAGCAGCTTGGGTGGAGCGGGGAGCTCCTACAATGAGCAGTTCTTC
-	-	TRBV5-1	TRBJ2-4	CASSLGDRVAKNIQYF	TGCGCCAGCAGCTTGGGCGACAGAGTAGCCAAAAACATTCAGTACTTC
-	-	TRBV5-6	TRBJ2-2	CASSYGAQNTGELFF	TGTGCCAGCAGCTATGGGGCGCAGAACACCGGGGAGCTGTTTTTT
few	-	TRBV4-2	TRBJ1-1	CASSQDLGGVNTEAFF	TGTGCCAGCAGCCAAGACCTCGGCGGCGTGAACACTGAAGCTTTCTTT
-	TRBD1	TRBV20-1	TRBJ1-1	CSAWDSEAFF	TGCAGTGCTTGGGACAGTGAAGCTTTCTTT
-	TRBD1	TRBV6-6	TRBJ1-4	CASSLRQGHGEKLFF	TGTGCCAGCAGTCTTCGACAGGGGCACGGTGAAAAACTGTTTTTT
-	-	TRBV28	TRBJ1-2	CASSSSQGNYGYTF	TGTGCCAGCAGTTCCTCCCAGGGAAACTATGGCTACACCTTC
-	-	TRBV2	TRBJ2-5	CASKTRTGSETQYF	TGTGCCAGCAAGACAAGAACAGGGTCAGAGACCCAGTACTTC
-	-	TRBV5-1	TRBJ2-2	CASSLENSNTGELFF	TGCGCCAGCAGCTTGGAAAACTCGAACACCGGGGAGCTGTTTTTT
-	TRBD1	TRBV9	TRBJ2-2	CASSFSGQADTGELFF	TGTGCCAGCAGCTTCTCGGGACAGGCTGACACCGGGGAGCTGTTTTTT
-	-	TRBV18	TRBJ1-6	CASSPNPVSSYNSPLHF	TGTGCCAGCTCACCGAATCCTGTGAGCTCCTATAATTCACCCCTCCACTTT
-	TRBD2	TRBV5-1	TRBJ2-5	CASSLILAGAGETQYF	TGCGCCAGCAGCTTGATACTAGCGGGGGCAGGGGAGACCCAGTACTTC
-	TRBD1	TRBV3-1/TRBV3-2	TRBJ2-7	CASSRLTGAWLNEQYF	TGTGCCAGCAGCCGTCTTACAGGGGCATGGTTAAACGAGCAGTACTTC
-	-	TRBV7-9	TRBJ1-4	CASSPQGEKLFF	TGTGCCAGCAGCCCACAGGGAGAAAAACTGTTTTTT
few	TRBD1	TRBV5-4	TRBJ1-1	CASSLRGQGNTEAFF	TGTGCCAGCAGCCTTCGTGGACAGGGAAACACTGAAGCTTTCTTT
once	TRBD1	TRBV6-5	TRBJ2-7	CASSRGQGDHEQYF	TGTGCCAGCAGCCGGGGACAGGGGGACCACGAGCAGTACTTC
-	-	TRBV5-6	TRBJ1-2	CASSPQNAGYTF	TGTGCCAGCAGCCCACAAAATGCCGGCTACACCTTC
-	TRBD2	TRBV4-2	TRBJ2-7	CASSQAPGGKYEQYF	TGTGCCAGCAGCCAAGCACCGGGAGGAAAGTACGAGCAGTACTTC
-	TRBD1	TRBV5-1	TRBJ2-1	CASSLRAGTGGSEQFF	TGCGCCAGCAGCCTCCGAGCCGGGACAGGAGGTAGTGAGCAGTTCTTC
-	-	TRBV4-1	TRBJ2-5	CASSQVGEGTYQETQYF	TGCGCCAGCAGCCAAGTCGGCGAGGGCACATACCAAGAGACCCAGTACTTC
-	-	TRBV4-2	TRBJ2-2	CASSQDRGRGHTGELFF	TGTGCCAGCAGCCAAGATCGGGGCAGGGGTCACACCGGGGAGCTGTTTTTT
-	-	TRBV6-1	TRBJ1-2	CASSEAGGRSTRHTF	TGTGCCAGCAGTGAAGCTGGGGGCAGGTCCACCCGTCACACCTTC
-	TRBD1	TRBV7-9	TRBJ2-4	CASRPTGRGDIQYF	TGTGCCAGCAGACCGACAGGGAGAGGTGACATTCAGTACTTC
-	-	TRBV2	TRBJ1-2	CASSESEAFYGYTF	TGTGCCAGCAGTGAATCAGAGGCTTTCTATGGCTACACCTTC
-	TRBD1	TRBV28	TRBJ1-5	CASSHRQGSNQPQHF	TGTGCCAGCAGCCATCGACAGGGTAGCAATCAGCCCCAGCATTTT
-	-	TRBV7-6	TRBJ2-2	CASRRVSGTGVGELFF	TGTGCCAGCAGACGTGTTTCGGGGACGGGGGTCGGGGAGCTGTTTTTT
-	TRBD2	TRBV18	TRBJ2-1	CASSPLAPGGRAIKQFF	TGTGCCAGCTCACCACTAGCGCCGGGCGGGAGGGCCATTAAGCAGTTCTTC
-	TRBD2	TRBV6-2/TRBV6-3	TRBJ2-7	CASSYKGKRERIYEQYF	TGTGCCAGCAGTTACAAGGGAAAGCGGGAGAGGATCTACGAGCAGTACTTC
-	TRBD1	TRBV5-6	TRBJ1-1	CASSLGTGRNTEAFF	TGTGCCAGCAGCTTGGGGACAGGGAGGAACACTGAAGCTTTCTTT
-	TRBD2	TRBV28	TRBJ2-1	CASISGGSYNEQFF	TGTGCCAGCATCAGCGGGGGGTCCTACAATGAGCAGTTCTTC
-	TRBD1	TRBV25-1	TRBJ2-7	CASSRDRVNEQYF	TGTGCCAGCAGCCGGGACAGGGTAAACGAGCAGTACTTC
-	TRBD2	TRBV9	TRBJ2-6	CASSVGLAGPSGANVLTF	TGTGCCAGCAGCGTAGGACTAGCGGGTCCCTCTGGGGCCAACGTCCTGACTTTC
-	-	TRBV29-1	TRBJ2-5	CSVATPQETQYF	TGCAGCGTTGCGACTCCCCAAGAGACCCAGTACTTC
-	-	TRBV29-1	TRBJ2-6	CSVVGGASGANVLTF	TGCAGCGTTGTAGGCGGCGCCTCTGGGGCCAACGTCCTGACTTTC
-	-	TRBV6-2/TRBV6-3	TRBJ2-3	CASSPPGVSDTQYF	TGTGCCAGCAGCCCCCCTGGTGTAAGCGATACGCAGTATTTT
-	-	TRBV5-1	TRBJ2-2	CASSYRSGHTGELFF	TGCGCCAGCAGCTACCGAAGCGGGCACACCGGGGAGCTGTTTTTT
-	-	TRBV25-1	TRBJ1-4	CASSVRQEIEKLFF	TGTGCCAGCAGTGTGCGCCAGGAAATTGAAAAACTGTTTTTT
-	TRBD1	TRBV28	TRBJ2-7	CASSPDRANYEQYF	TGTGCCAGCAGCCCGGACAGGGCCAACTACGAGCAGTACTTC
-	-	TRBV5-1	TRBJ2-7	CASSPKAPRHFSYEQYF	TGCGCCAGCAGCCCTAAGGCACCCCGACACTTTTCCTACGAGCAGTACTTC